This TCR beta chain emerged from a study of blood T cell repertoires in COVID-19. Background on the study: Nucleic acid was either cDNA or gDNA, and it came from T cells, B-cell-depleted T cells, or PBMCs.

TCRdb's table, derived via immunoSEQ multiplex PCR, lists solely in-frame clones and lacks some. Of approximately 200,000 clones in the sample, roughly 86% are singletons; the top ten hold less than 3.5%. Turning to this clone: At one end the junction does not follow the germline gene, possibly because of a read error.

Sequenced input: peripheral blood. This TCR was recovered from a woman aged 25-40 years with active or convalescent COVID-19.

The CDR3 DNA follows: TGTGCTAGCAGTGCTCTGGCGGGGCCTTACAATGAGCAGTTCTTC. Translated: CASSALAGPYNEQFF. The V gene is TRBV7-7, the J gene TRBJ2-1, with D perhaps matching TRBD2 (6 bases). Germline V lookup: CDR1 SSHAT, CDR2 FNYEAQ (reference sequence). The CDR3 covers 15 residues.